The 8 T cell receptor beta chains given below trace back to one sample, sequenced in a study of shared clonotypes between healthy human individuals (dated by TCRdb to about 2020). Libraries were made using the immunoSEQ multiplex PCR assay. The source is immuneACCESS, and TCRdb retained only in-frame sequences with V and J called. Part of the clones is not carried over; for the studies checked, unresolved V genes explain less than half of this, and the remainder is unexplained. Within this sample are about 470,000 clones, with roughly 80% of them counted one time only. Roughly 13% of the sample goes to the ten largest clones. The sample comprised PBMCs. The source of these receptors is a middle-aged woman in good health. Some clones in this sample may be carry-over from other donors' samples.

Many counts were recorded for this clone. This chain uses TRBV2 with TRBJ2-1; 9 positions match TRBD2. Trimming cost V 5 bases and J 5 bases; bases outside gene matches: 4. CDR1 is SNHLY, CDR2 FYNNEI, per germline. The CDR3 is made up of 14 amino acids. In nucleotides, the CDR3 is TGTGCCAGCAGTCCCGGGACTAGCAACAATGAGCAGTTCTTC. It encodes CASSPGTSNNEQFF.

V usage is TRBV5-6 and J usage is TRBJ2-7; 12 nucleotides align to TRBD1. After removal of 3 bases from V and 0 bases from J, the junction contained 7 bases not matched to a gene. Per the germline V gene, CDR1 is SGHDT and CDR2 is YYEEEE. The CDR3 totals 17 residues. The CDR3 spells CASSWRDRGPFSYEQYF. The CDR3 DNA reads TGTGCCAGCAGCTGGAGGGACAGGGGGCCTTTCTCCTACGAGCAGTACTTC.

The J gene is TRBJ2-7, the V gene TRBV15; D is possibly TRBD2 (6 bases). CDR1 and CDR2 (germline): LNHNV, YYDKDF (reference sequence). The V gene lost 0 bases and the J gene lost 0 bases, with 12 bases spanning the gap. The CDR3 totals 16 residues. CDR3 amino acids: CATSRDLQTSSYEQYF. CDR3 nucleotides: TGTGCCACCAGCAGAGATCTCCAGACTAGCTCCTACGAGCAGTACTTC.

The gene calls are TRBV29-1 and TRBJ2-1; TRBD2 is a possible D gene (5 bases). This CDR3 has 15 residues. Germline CDR1 is SQVTM and CDR2 is ANQGSEA. Deletions cut 3 bases from V and 0 bases from J, with 12 bases between. CDR3 in DNA: TGCAGCGTTGATAGAGGGAAAAGCTCCTACAATGAGCAGTTCTTC. Translation: CSVDRGKSSYNEQFF.

Only a few counts were recorded for this clone. This CDR3 reads CSLYGQFF. CDR3 bases: TGCAGCCTATACGGGCAGTTCTTC. The rearrangement links TRBV20-1 to TRBJ2-1, with unresolved D. This CDR3 comprises 8 residues. Germline V gene data show CDR1 as DFQATT and CDR2 as SNEGSKA (reference sequence).

The chain recombines TRBV4-2 with TRBJ2-2; the match to TRBD2 covers 12 bases. This CDR3 spans 16 amino acids. V dropped 2 bases and J dropped 7; count of bases not matched to a gene: 5. Germline CDR1 reads LGHNA; CDR2 reads YNFKEQ. The CDR3 DNA reads TGTGCCAGCAGCCAACCTGGACTAGCGGGAAGCGGGGAGCTGTTTTTT. Protein product: CASSQPGLAGSGELFF.

CDR3 amino acids: CASRVLAGEETQYF. DNA for the CDR3: TGTGCCAGCAGGGTACTAGCGGGAGAAGAGACCCAGTACTTC. This sequence joins TRBV2 and TRBJ2-5, with 11 bases lining up with TRBD2. The CDR3 is made up of 14 amino acids. The germline V gene has CDR1 SNHLY and CDR2 FYNNEI. The V gene end was trimmed by 6 bases and the J gene end by 3 bases; junction bases not matched to a gene: 3.

This rearrangement joins TRBV27 to TRBJ2-1; D not resolved. V lost 3 bases and J lost 10, with 10 bases in between. Germline assignment: CDR1 MNHEY and CDR2 SMNVEV (reference sequence). CDR3 size: 12 residues. CDR3 sequence (DNA): TGTGCCAGCAGTTTGCACCAGAGGGAGCAGTTCTTC. It yields the protein CASSLHQREQFF.